This entry lists 30 T cell receptor beta chains sequenced from one sample in a study of T cells in Graves' hyperthyroidism and ophthalmopathy. Amplified regions were TCR beta CDR3 sequences from RNA transcripts. Carried out on the TCR CDR3, a first-round RT-PCR used the HTBI primer set. TCRdb itself ran the multiplex PCR reads through MiXCR, one entry per CDR3 protein. The sample includes 300,000 to 450,000 distinct CDR3 sequences, 15% to 17% of them seen just once. The sample was blood. The receptors were gathered from a woman younger than 35 with Graves' hyperthyroidism that later progressed to Graves' ophthalmopathy.

For this clonotype: This may come from a read error, since a much larger clone is one base off. The gene calls are TRBV28 and TRBJ1-2, with a weak D call TRBD1 (5 bases). This CDR3 is 14 amino acids long. V dropped 1 base and J dropped 8 bases, with 14 bases sitting between them. The V gene's germline CDR1 is MDHEN and CDR2 SYDVKM. The CDR3 bases are TGTGCCAGCAGTTTATCCGGGGACTGCCGGGGCTACACCTTC. Its translation: CASSLSGDCRGYTF.

The chain recombines TRBV7-8 with TRBJ2-2, with D possibly TRBD1 on 6 matching bases. The CDR3 sequence is 17 residues long. Germline CDR1 SGHVS, CDR2 FQNEAQ. V dropped 5 bases and J dropped 0 bases, with 16 bases sitting between them. CDR3 sequence: CASSPPAGTPNTGELFF. The CDR3 DNA is TGTGCCAGCAGCCCCCCTGCTGGGACACCGAACACCGGGGAGCTGTTTTTT.

This clonotype showed up many times. This chain connects TRBV6-2 or TRBV6-3 to TRBJ2-1, with TRBD2 identical over 9 bases. Germline V lookup: CDR1 MNHEY, CDR2 SVGEGT. After removal of 0 bases from V and 0 bases from J, the junction contained 3 bases not matched to a gene. The CDR3 is made up of 17 amino acids. CDR3 amino acids: CASSYSTSGGSYNEQFF. Written as DNA, the CDR3 is TGTGCCAGCAGTTACTCGACTAGCGGAGGCTCCTACAATGAGCAGTTCTTC.

There are many counts of this clonotype. V is TRBV10-3 and J is TRBJ1-5, with a possible D match to TRBD1 (6 bases). CDR3 length: 15 residues. Trimming took 4 bases from V and 8 from J, leaving 18 bases between them. CDR1 is ENHRY, CDR2 SYGVKD, per germline. CDR3: CAISAVGHGFEPQHF. CDR3 nucleotide sequence: TGTGCCATCAGTGCCGTGGGACACGGTTTTGAGCCCCAGCATTTT.

The J gene is TRBJ2-5, the V gene TRBV28, with TRBD2 as a possible D gene (5 bases). CDR1 MDHEN and CDR2 SYDVKM come from the germline V gene. V was shortened by 5 bases and J by 5 bases, with 15 bases between the two germline ends. This CDR3 contains 14 residues. CDR3 sequence reads: CASSPTMRAETQYF. CDR3 sequence (DNA): TGTGCCAGCAGTCCAACAATGCGGGCGGAGACCCAGTACTTC. Full variable domain (missing parts from reference TRBV28 and TRBJ2-5): DVKVTQSSRYLVKRTGEKVFLECVQDMDHENMFWYRQDPGLGLRLIYFSYDVKMKEKGDIPEGYSVSREKKERFSLILESASTNQTSMYLCASSPTMRAETQYFGPGTRLLVL.

In this sample, this clonotype turned up many times. The V and J genes are TRBV28 and TRBJ1-2, with 7 positions matching TRBD1. V was pared by 5 bases and J by 4 bases, with 16 bases of the junction left unmatched. The CDR3 loop spans 17 amino acids. Germline V gene data show CDR1 as MDHEN and CDR2 as SYDVKM. CDR3 amino acids: CASSLGRRGPSIYGYTF. The CDR3 DNA reads as TGTGCCAGCAGTCTGGGACGAAGGGGGCCGTCGATCTATGGCTACACCTTC.

This clonotype was counted at least ten times. CDR3 protein: CASSFGLLSSYNEQFF. The CDR3 region has the DNA TGTGCCAGCAGCTTCGGACTCTTGAGCTCCTACAATGAGCAGTTCTTC. This sequence joins TRBV7-2 and TRBJ2-1; a possible D gene is TRBD2 (5 bases). The V gene lost 3 bases and the J gene lost 0 bases, with 12 bases spanning the gap. CDR1 and CDR2 (germline): SGHTA, FQGNSA. The CDR3 length is 16 residues.

This clonotype was recorded many times. The J gene is TRBJ2-5, the V gene TRBV20-1; TRBD1 aligns across 7 bases. CDR1 DFQATT and CDR2 SNEGSKA come from the germline V gene (reference sequence). The CDR3 runs 14 residues. V dropped 3 bases and J dropped 2; count of bases not matched to a gene: 6. The CDR3 spells CSARSLGQQETQYF. The DNA for the CDR3 is TGCAGTGCTAGGTCCTTGGGACAGCAAGAGACCCAGTACTTC.

The chain is built from TRBV27 and TRBJ2-1; possible D gene TRBD1, 5 bases. CDR1 and CDR2 from the germline V gene are MNHEY and SMNVEV (reference sequence). V lost 6 bases and J 5 bases, leaving 17 bases between the germline ends. This CDR3 is 15 amino acids long. The CDR3 DNA follows: TGTGCCAGCAGCGTCTGGGGCATGGGTGACAATGAGCAGTTCTTC. Its protein is CASSVWGMGDNEQFF.

The V and J genes are TRBV6-1 and TRBJ2-1; D perhaps matches TRBD1 (6 bases). The germline V gene encodes CDR1 MNHNS and CDR2 SASEGT. V dropped 6 bases and J dropped 9 bases, with 24 bases sitting between them. The CDR3 is made up of 16 amino acids. CDR3 in amino acids: CASSAPQGNHPLEQFF. The CDR3 bases are TGTGCCAGCAGCGCCCCACAGGGTAACCATCCCCTTGAGCAGTTCTTC.

This clonotype was seen repeatedly, ten times or more. The genes are TRBV2 and TRBJ1-1, with a weak D call TRBD1 (5 bases). Per germline, CDR1 SNHLY and CDR2 FYNNEI. The germline V and J ends were trimmed by 3 bases and 2 bases, with 16 bases remaining between them. This CDR3 is built from 16 residues. The CDR3 reads CASSDLDGGLNTEAFF. Written as DNA, the CDR3 is TGTGCCAGCAGTGACCTGGACGGGGGGTTAAACACTGAAGCTTTCTTT.

Ten or more counts support this clonotype. This rearrangement joins TRBV30 to TRBJ1-1, with D maybe TRBD1 (6 bases). V was trimmed by 1 base and J by 0 bases, leaving 24 bases between them. CDR3 length: 19 amino acids. Germline loops: CDR1 GTSNPN, CDR2 SVGIG (reference sequence). This CDR3 is CAWSADRWAIPSMNTEAFF. The CDR3 DNA follows: TGTGCCTGGAGTGCTGACAGGTGGGCGATCCCCTCTATGAACACTGAAGCTTTCTTT.

This clonotype was counted many times. The V call is TRBV12-3 or TRBV12-4, the J call TRBJ2-3; D not resolved. The CDR3 consists of 13 residues. Trimming removed 5 bases at V and 9 bases at J, with 15 bases between. Here the CDR3 reads CASSPNSESTQYF. Written as DNA, the CDR3 is TGTGCCAGCAGTCCCAATAGTGAGAGCACGCAGTATTTT.

There are many counts of this clonotype. The V and J genes are TRBV7-8 and TRBJ2-7, with unresolved D. With 2 bases removed from V and 6 bases from J, the gap between germline ends came to 20 bases. The CDR3 consists of 16 residues. Germline lookup yields CDR1 SGHVS and CDR2 FQNEAQ. Here the CDR3 reads CASSLSAGPAVTEQYF. The CDR3 region has the DNA TGTGCCAGCAGCTTATCGGCAGGCCCCGCCGTAACCGAGCAGTACTTC. Drawing the rest from reference TRBV7-8 and TRBJ2-7, the complete variable domain is GAGVSQSPRYKVAKRGQDVALRCDPISGHVSLFWYQQALGQGPEFLTYFQNEAQLDKSGLPSDRFFAERPEGSVSTLKIQRTQQEDSAVYLCASSLSAGPAVTEQYFGPGTRLTVT.

This clonotype was seen many times. This chain connects TRBV6-2 or TRBV6-3 to TRBJ1-2; no definite D call. This CDR3 has 13 residues. V shed 2 bases and J shed 4 bases, with 8 bases lying between them. CDR1 and CDR2 (germline): MNHEY, SVGEGT. This CDR3 is CASSYGGPYGYTF. The CDR3, as DNA: TGTGCCAGCAGTTACGGAGGGCCCTATGGCTACACCTTC.

Many counts were recorded for this clonotype. The V and J genes are TRBV7-2 and TRBJ2-3, with D uncertain. Germline CDR1 SGHTA, CDR2 FQGNSA. Trimming removed 1 base from V and 6 bases from J, with 14 bases in between. The length of the CDR3 is 15 residues. CDR3 residues: CASSLVARVGDTQYF. The CDR3 DNA follows: TGTGCCAGCAGCTTAGTAGCAAGGGTTGGGGATACGCAGTATTTT.

This clonotype was seen at least ten times. The chain links TRBV6-2 or TRBV6-3 to TRBJ2-7; TRBD2 matches at 8 bases. This CDR3 comprises 16 residues. V trimming: 0 bases; J trimming: 3 bases; junction bases outside the gene matches: 7. Germline V lookup: CDR1 MNHEY, CDR2 SVGEGT. The CDR3, as DNA: TGTGCCAGCAGTTACTCGGGCCAACTAGCGGTCTACGAGCAGTACTTC. It yields the protein CASSYSGQLAVYEQYF.

At least ten counts were recorded for this clonotype. The V call is TRBV20-1, the J call TRBJ2-7; 11 nucleotides line up with TRBD2. The CDR3 sequence is 15 residues long. The V segment lost 4 bases and the J segment 6 bases; nucleotides outside the gene matches: 11. CDR1 DFQATT and CDR2 SNEGSKA come from the germline V gene (reference sequence). The CDR3 DNA is TGCAGTGCTAATGCAGCTAGCGGGAGGAGTCGCGAGCAGTACTTC. It specifies CSANAASGRSREQYF.

This clonotype was seen ten or more times. The CDR3 sequence is CSAYARPDEQYF. DNA of the CDR3: TGCAGCGCCTACGCCAGGCCGGACGAGCAGTACTTC. This rearrangement joins TRBV29-1 to TRBJ2-7; no clear D. The V end lost 7 bases, the J end lost 5 bases, and 15 bases lay between the germline ends. Germline assignment: CDR1 SQVTM and CDR2 ANQGSEA. The CDR3 runs to 12 residues.

This clonotype has just a few counts. This CDR3 reads CASSSDRGGYTF. Here the CDR3 DNA reads TGCGCCAGCAGCTCCGACAGAGGAGGCTACACCTTC. The rearrangement links TRBV5-1 to TRBJ1-2; TRBD1 is a possible D gene (5 bases). In germline, CDR1 is SGHRS, CDR2 YFSETQ. The CDR3 sequence is 12 residues long. The V gene lost 3 bases and the J gene lost 8 bases, with 11 bases spanning the gap.

There are many counts of this clonotype. This chain links TRBV18 with TRBJ2-1; 14 bases fit TRBD2. Germline CDR1 and CDR2: KGHSH and LQKENI. The trim removed 6 bases at V and 7 bases at J, leaving 11 bases unmatched. This CDR3 spans 17 amino acids. The CDR3 is CASSLGTSGRNWNEQFF. As DNA, the CDR3 is TGTGCCAGCTCCCTGGGGACTAGCGGGAGAAATTGGAATGAGCAGTTCTTC.

A note on this clonotype: The junction shows a germline mismatch at one end, possibly a read error. The V gene is TRBV12-3 or TRBV12-4, the J gene TRBJ2-5; possibly TRBD1 for D (6 bases). The CDR3 totals 14 residues. Written as DNA, the CDR3 is TGTGCCGGCAGTTTGGGGTGGGGGCGGGAGACCCAGTACTTC. This encodes CAGSLGWGRETQYF.

A remark on this clonotype: A read error may explain this, as a much larger clone is one base away. The chain uses TRBV30 and TRBJ1-1; TRBD1 is a possible D gene (6 bases). This CDR3 spans 13 amino acids. The germline V gene encodes CDR1 GTSNPN and CDR2 SVGIG (reference sequence). The CDR3, as DNA: TGTGCCTGGACCAGGGGTCTTAACACTGGAGCTTTCTTT. It is translated as CAWTRGLNTGAFF.

This clonotype was seen a handful of times. The chain employs TRBV19 and TRBJ1-1; the match to TRBD1 covers 12 bases. CDR1 is LNHDA and CDR2 is SQIVND in the germline V gene (reference sequence). There are 15 residues in the CDR3. Trimming removed 8 bases from V and 4 bases from J; junction bases left unmatched: 8. CDR3 coding DNA: TGTGCCAGTTCCGGGACAGGGGGCCTGGGCACTGAAGCTTTCTTT. Translation gives CASSGTGGLGTEAFF.

The V call is TRBV19, the J call TRBJ1-6, with TRBD1 as a possible D gene (5 bases). CDR1 is LNHDA and CDR2 is SQIVND in the germline V gene (reference sequence). Trimming removed 10 bases from V and 9 bases from J, with 25 bases in between. The CDR3 extends over 16 amino acids. CDR3 amino acids: CATSPLGAGSGSPLHF. The CDR3 DNA is TGTGCCACCTCACCCCTAGGGGCGGGGAGTGGTTCACCCCTCCACTTT.

This clonotype turned up a few times. This chain connects TRBV24-1 to TRBJ2-2, with D perhaps TRBD2 (5 bases). The CDR3 consists of 14 residues. The germline CDR1 and CDR2 sequences are KGHDR and SFDVKD. V was trimmed by 9 bases and J by 1 base, leaving 11 bases between them. CDR3 in amino acids: CATRSRENTGELFF. In DNA form, the CDR3 reads TGTGCCACCCGTTCACGGGAGAACACCGGGGAGCTGTTTTTT.

This clonotype came up many times. The chain uses TRBV2 and TRBJ2-3; D not certain. This CDR3 region has 15 residues. V lost 8 bases and J lost 6, with 21 bases in between. Per germline, CDR1 SNHLY and CDR2 FYNNEI. CDR3 loop: CASLSLLVLKDTQYF. The CDR3 nucleotides read TGTGCCAGCCTCTCCCTTCTAGTGCTGAAGGATACGCAGTATTTT. Based on the CDR3 plus reference TRBV2 and TRBJ2-3, the full variable domain is EPEVTQTPSHQVTQMGQEVILRCVPISNHLYFYWYRQILGQKVEFLVSFYNNEISEKSEIFDDQFSVERPDGSNFTLKIRSTKLEDSAMYFCASLSLLVLKDTQYFGPGTRLTVL.

The sample holds many counts of this clonotype. The V call is TRBV2, the J call TRBJ1-1; a possible D gene is TRBD1 (5 bases). V lost 5 bases to trimming and J lost 1 base, with 11 bases between them. CDR1 is SNHLY and CDR2 is FYNNEI in the germline V gene. This CDR3 contains 14 residues. The CDR3 protein is CASSPGRKNTEAFF. As DNA, the CDR3 is TGTGCCAGCAGTCCGGGACGGAAGAACACTGAAGCTTTCTTT.

The chain couples TRBV28 to TRBJ2-7; 7 bases align to TRBD2. Germline assignment: CDR1 MDHEN and CDR2 SYDVKM. V shed 2 bases, J shed 5 bases, and the junction held 6 bases outside the gene matches. The CDR3 consists of 14 residues. The CDR3 region has the DNA TGTGCCAGCAGTTTAGGACTAGAGCTCGACGAGCAGTACTTC. It codes for CASSLGLELDEQYF.

V usage is TRBV5-4 and J usage is TRBJ2-7; 10 bases align to TRBD1. V shed 4 bases, J shed 3 bases, and the junction held 7 bases outside the gene matches. The CDR3 length is 15 residues. Germline-derived CDR1 and CDR2 are SGHNT and YYREEE (reference sequence). CDR3 loop: CASSPGTGEYYEQYF. The CDR3 nucleotides read TGTGCCAGCAGCCCAGGGACAGGGGAATACTACGAGCAGTACTTC.